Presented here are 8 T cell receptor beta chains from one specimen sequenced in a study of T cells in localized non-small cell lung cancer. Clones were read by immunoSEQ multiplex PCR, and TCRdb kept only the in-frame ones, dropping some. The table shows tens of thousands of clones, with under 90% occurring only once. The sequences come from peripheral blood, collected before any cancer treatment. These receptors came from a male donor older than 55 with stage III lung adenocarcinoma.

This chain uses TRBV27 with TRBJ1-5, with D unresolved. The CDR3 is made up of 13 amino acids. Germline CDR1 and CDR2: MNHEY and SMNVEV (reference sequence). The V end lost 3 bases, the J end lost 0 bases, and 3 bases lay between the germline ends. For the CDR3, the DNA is TGTGCCAGCAGTTTTAATAGCAATCAGCCCCAGCATTTT. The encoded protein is CASSFNSNQPQHF.

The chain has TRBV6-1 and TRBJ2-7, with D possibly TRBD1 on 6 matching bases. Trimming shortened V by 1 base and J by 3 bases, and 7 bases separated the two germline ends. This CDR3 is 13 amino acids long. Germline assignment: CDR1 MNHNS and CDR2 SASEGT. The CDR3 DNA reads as TGTGCCAGCAGTGAAGGACAGGACTACGAGCAGTACTTC. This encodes CASSEGQDYEQYF.

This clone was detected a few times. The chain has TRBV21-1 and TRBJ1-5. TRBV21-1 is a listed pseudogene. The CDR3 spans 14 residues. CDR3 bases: TGTGCCAGCAGAGGGGGGGCAGGGGATCAGCCCCAGCATTTT. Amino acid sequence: CASRGGAGDQPQHF.

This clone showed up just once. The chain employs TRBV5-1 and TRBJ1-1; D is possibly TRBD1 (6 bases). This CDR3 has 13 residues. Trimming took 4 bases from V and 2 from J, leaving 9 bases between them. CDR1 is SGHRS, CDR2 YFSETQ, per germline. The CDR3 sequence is CASSEQGNTEAFF. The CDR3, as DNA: TGCGCCAGCAGCGAACAGGGAAACACTGAAGCTTTCTTT. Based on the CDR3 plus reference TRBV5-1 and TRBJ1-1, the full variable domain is KAGVTQTPRYLIKTRGQQVTLSCSPISGHRSVSWYQQTPGQGLQFLFEYFSETQRNKGNFPGRFSGRQFSNSRSEMNVSTLELGDSALYLCASSEQGNTEAFFGQGTRLTVV.

The CDR3 coding sequence is TGTGCCAGCAGTGAATCAGGAAGGGAGACCCAGTACTTC. It codes for CASSESGRETQYF. V gene TRBV6-1 combines with J gene TRBJ2-5; D call uncertain. Germline values: CDR1 MNHNS, CDR2 SASEGT. CDR3 length: 13 residues. V shed 2 bases and J shed 5 bases, with 9 bases lying between them.

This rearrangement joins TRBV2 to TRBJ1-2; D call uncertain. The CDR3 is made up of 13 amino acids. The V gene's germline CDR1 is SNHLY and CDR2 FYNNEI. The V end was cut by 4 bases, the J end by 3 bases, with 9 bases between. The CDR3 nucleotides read TGTGCCAGCAGTGCTGGGTTGGACTATGGCTACACCTTC. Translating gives CASSAGLDYGYTF.

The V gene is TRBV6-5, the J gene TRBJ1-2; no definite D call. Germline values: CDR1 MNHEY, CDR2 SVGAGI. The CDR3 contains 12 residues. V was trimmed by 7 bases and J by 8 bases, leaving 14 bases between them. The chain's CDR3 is CASKRTGGGYTF. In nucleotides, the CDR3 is TGTGCCAGCAAGAGGACGGGTGGAGGCTACACCTTC.

The CDR3 sequence: CASSAGSGYEQYF. The CDR3, as DNA: TGTGCCAGCAGTGCTGGAAGCGGCTACGAGCAGTACTTC. The rearrangement joins TRBV6-1 to TRBJ2-7; D might be TRBD2 (5 bases). V was trimmed by 4 bases and J by 3 bases, leaving 10 bases between them. Germline V lookup: CDR1 MNHNS, CDR2 SASEGT. The CDR3 has 13 residues.